One sample yielded the 10 T cell receptor beta chains listed below, sequenced in a study of blood T cell repertoires in COVID-19 (dated by TCRdb to 2018 to 2021). Libraries were built with the immunoSEQ multiplex PCR assay. Held by TCRdb, this immuneACCESS table contains in-frame sequences only and omits some clones. Under half of the omission traces to an unresolved V gene where checked; the cause of the rest is unknown. The sample yields roughly 79,000 clones; around nine tenths were counted once. Of the sample, 4% to 6% is held by the ten largest clones. Sequencing input: peripheral blood. The source is a woman older than 75 with active or convalescent COVID-19.

This sequence joins TRBV18 and TRBJ2-6; TRBD2 is a possible D gene (6 bases). Germline CDR1 reads KGHSH; CDR2 reads LQKENI. The CDR3 has 16 residues. V was cut by 4 bases and J by 4 bases, with 14 bases left in between. The CDR3, as DNA: TGTGCCAGCTCACGGGACTCCCCGGAGGGGGCCAACGTCCTGACTTTC. This translates into CASSRDSPEGANVLTF.

V usage is TRBV7-2 and J usage is TRBJ2-1, with 7 positions matching TRBD1. This CDR3 region has 16 residues. V gave up 0 bases and J gave up 4 bases; unmatched junction bases: 6. Germline CDR1 is SGHTA and CDR2 is FQGNSA. CDR3 amino acids: CASSLAVSRGYNEQFF. The DNA for the CDR3 is TGTGCCAGCAGCTTAGCGGTATCCAGGGGGTACAATGAGCAGTTCTTC.

The J gene is TRBJ1-6, the V gene TRBV3-1 (or the pseudogene TRBV3-2); 9 bases fit TRBD1. The germline CDR1 and CDR2 sequences are LGHDT and YNNKEL (reference sequence). CDR3 length: 16 amino acids. V lost 7 bases to trimming and J lost 9 bases; unmatched junction nucleotides: 13. The CDR3 is CASIGEPDRGCSPLHF. DNA for the CDR3: TGTGCCAGCATAGGGGAACCGGACAGGGGTTGTTCACCCCTCCACTTT.

This rearrangement joins TRBV6-2 or TRBV6-3 to TRBJ2-7; 16 positions match TRBD2. Losses at the gene ends were 2 bases for V and 3 bases for J; bases not matched to a gene: 10. The germline gives CDR1 MNHEY, CDR2 SVGEGT. The CDR3 loop spans 19 amino acids. CDR3 protein: CASSYRPGTSGGAVYEQYF. For the CDR3, the DNA is TGTGCCAGCAGTTACCGACCCGGGACTAGCGGGGGGGCCGTCTACGAGCAGTACTTC.

The chain uses TRBV2 and TRBJ1-1; D unclear. Germline V gene lookup returns CDR1 SNHLY and CDR2 FYNNEI. V gave up 5 bases and J gave up 6 bases, with 10 bases separating them. The CDR3 runs 12 residues. The CDR3 loop reads CASSLSVAEAFF. The CDR3 nucleotides read TGTGCCAGCAGTCTATCGGTCGCTGAAGCTTTCTTT. The variable domain in full, completed from reference TRBV2 and TRBJ1-1, reads EPEVTQTPSHQVTQMGQEVILRCVPISNHLYFYWYRQILGQKVEFLVSFYNNEISEKSEIFDDQFSVERPDGSNFTLKIRSTKLEDSAMYFCASSLSVAEAFFGQGTRLTVV.

This clone came up once. The chain is built from TRBV5-4 and TRBJ2-2; 12 bases line up with TRBD1. V shed 4 bases, J shed 3 bases, and the junction held 4 bases outside the gene matches. CDR1 is SGHNT, CDR2 YYREEE, per germline (reference sequence). The CDR3 has 16 residues. The CDR3 spells CASSPGTGGDTGELFF. DNA of the CDR3: TGTGCCAGCAGCCCAGGGACAGGGGGCGACACCGGGGAGCTGTTTTTT.

The chain combines TRBV9 with TRBJ2-7; possible D gene TRBD2, 6 bases. V lost 0 bases and J lost 6, with 19 bases in between. CDR1 is SGDLS, CDR2 YYNGEE, per germline. The CDR3 is 16 amino acids. CDR3 region: CASSVGEGAGTLEQYF. CDR3 in DNA: TGTGCCAGCAGCGTAGGGGAAGGGGCAGGGACTCTCGAGCAGTACTTC.

The V gene is TRBV7-2, the J gene TRBJ2-3, with TRBD2 identical over 14 bases. The CDR3 has 14 amino acids. In germline, CDR1 is SGHTA, CDR2 FQGNSA. V trimming: 5 bases; J trimming: 6 bases; junction bases outside the gene matches: 1. CDR3 in amino acids: CASSRTSGRDTQYF. For the CDR3, the DNA is TGTGCCAGCAGCAGGACTAGCGGGAGGGATACGCAGTATTTT. Variable domain in full (rest from reference TRBV7-2 and TRBJ2-3): GAGVSQSPSNKVTEKGKDVELRCDPISGHTALYWYRQSLGQGLEFLIYFQGNSAPDKSGLPSDRFSAERTGGSVSTLTIQRTQQEDSAVYLCASSRTSGRDTQYFGPGTRLTVL.

This rearrangement joins TRBV6-1 to TRBJ2-5, with 8 bases fitting TRBD2. Germline CDR1 and CDR2: MNHNS and SASEGT. The CDR3 has 16 amino acids. J gave up 5 bases and V 4 bases, and 12 bases lay outside the gene matches. The CDR3 nucleotides are TGTGCCAGCAGTGTCGGGACGGGACTAGTATGGGAGACCCAGTACTTC. It encodes CASSVGTGLVWETQYF.

CDR3 region: CASSEEVTSGSTDTQYF. CDR3 DNA sequence: TGTGCCAGCAGTGAGGAGGTGACTAGCGGGAGCACAGATACGCAGTATTTT. This sequence joins TRBV25-1 and TRBJ2-3, with TRBD2 matching over 10 bases. Germline V gives CDR1 MGHDK, CDR2 SYGVNS. V shed 3 bases and J 0 bases; nucleotides not matched to a gene: 6. The CDR3 extends over 17 amino acids. Based on the CDR3 plus reference TRBV25-1 and TRBJ2-3, the full variable domain is EADIYQTPRYLVIGTGKKITLECSQTMGHDKMYWYQQDPGMELHLIHYSYGVNSTEKGDLSSESTVSRIRTEHFPLTLESARPSHTSQYLCASSEEVTSGSTDTQYFGPGTRLTVL.